The entry below describes one TCR beta chain. This clone was seen more than once but under ten times. Its antigen remains unidentified. No quality values exist for individual bases; no much larger clone is one base distant. This entry comes from a study of CD4 T cells in lung cancer (dated by TCRdb to about 2019). With regard to the full study: To find responses to candidate mutation-encoded neoepitopes, the study screened blood T cells from NSCLC patients and isolated neoantigen-specific CD4+ T-cell clones and TCRs. Before blood donation, patients had received treatments including platinum chemotherapy, and some received nivolumab or pembrolizumab. Lung adenocarcinoma or squamous cell carcinoma was present in the resected patients, who were aged 60 to 69 at blood donation and were mostly former smokers. The frequency of neoantigen-specific clonotypes in tumor resections, non-adjacent lung and cultured T-cell products was tracked by TCRB deep sequencing. Tumor and non-adjacent lung tissue came from a few patients undergoing curative-intent resections for stage I-III non-small cell lung cancer. Results the study describes overall, beyond this receptor: Some blood-derived responses might reflect in vitro priming of naive T cells or cross-reactivity rather than memory responses to the cancer.

Preparation of the library involved the immunoSEQ multiplex PCR assay. Qiagen DNeasy or QIAamp micro DNA kits were used to isolate DNA, and the Adaptive Biotechnology human TCRB sequencing kit was used to sequence TCRB. TCRB libraries were sequenced on an Illumina MiSeq. As for the authors' bioinformatics: TCRB sequence data were analyzed using the kit provider's software, and tumor enrichment of clonotype templates was assessed with Fisher's exact test. As stored in TCRdb, this immuneACCESS dataset retains in-frame rearrangements with V and J assigned. A fraction of the clones does not appear; measured against another copy, unresolved V genes explain less than half of the discrepancy, and the remainder lacks a known reason. D and trimming were read from the DNA, whereas the V and J calls and clone size are those reported in that table. This sample holds roughly 5,200 clones; roughly 81% were observed only once. The top ten clones comprise roughly 15% of the sample.

CDR1 and CDR2, looked up from the germline V gene, are SNHLY and FYNNEI. Including the terminal cysteine and phenylalanine, the CDR3 comprises 13 residues. Kept here is only the CDR3 DNA, which spans 39 bases and is read in frame from base 1. Relative to germline, V is 6 bases shorter and J is 1 base shorter, with 9 bases between their ends. The rearrangement joined TRBV2 to TRBJ2-5, with the identity of the D gene unclear. Sequences were obtained from lung tumor tissue. The sequence came from a man in his 60s with non-small cell lung cancer. The nucleotides read TGTGCCAGCAGGACAACTCCCCAAGAGACCCAGTACTTC. Its protein reads: CASRTTPQETQYF.